This TCR beta chain was identified during a study of tumour-infiltrating T cells in Burkitt lymphoma. Study-wide context: The Burkitt lymphoma cohort spanned all epidemiological subtypes.

Between the trimmed V and J ends, which lost 2 bases and 0 bases, there was a span of 9 bases. The CDR3 runs to 15 residues. Germline V gives CDR1 SGHNT, CDR2 YYREEE (reference sequence). The method was immunoSEQ multiplex PCR; TCRdb's version includes in-frame clones alone and lacks a portion of them. The sample contains about 4,000 clones, 15% to 20% of which appear only once. As regards this clone: Its specificity is unknown.

Study-level results: Several public clonotypes were shared across many Burkitt lymphoma patients.

Sequencing was done on a sample of tumor tissue. This chain joins TRBV5-4 and TRBJ1-3; no clear D gene. The receptor was isolated from a human donor with Burkitt lymphoma. CDR3 region: CASSFSSVSGNTIYF. Written as DNA, the CDR3 is TGTGCCAGCAGCTTTTCTTCAGTCTCTGGAAACACCATATATTTT. Drawing the rest from reference TRBV5-4 and TRBJ1-3, the complete variable domain is ETGVTQSPTHLIKTRGQQVTLRCSSQSGHNTVSWYQQALGQGPQFIFQYYREEENGRGNFPPRFSGLQFPNYSSELNVNALELDDSALYLCASSFSSVSGNTIYFGEGSWLTVV.